What follows describes a single T cell receptor (beta chain). This clonotype has a count of ten or more. The antigen it recognizes is unknown. Per-base qualities were not stored, and no clone one base away is much larger. The sample is drawn from a study of human T cells and chemical hapten exposure (dated by TCRdb to the early 2020s). With regard to the full study: For sensitization, 2% DPC in acetone was applied to an approximately 2 cm by approximately 2 cm area of upper inner arm skin. Most of the patients in the cohort were female, and the cohort covered alopecia areata with under or over 50% scalp involvement, alopecia totalis and alopecia universalis. Patch testing on the upper back used Finn chambers containing 0.01% DPC, with scoring done after 6 days according to International Contact Dermatitis Research Group standards. Libraries were combined into a pool for sequencing, and differences in TCR yield between samples came mainly from small differences in library volumes within the pool. This study followed changes in the peripheral blood TCR repertoire in vivo during primary and secondary sensitization of alopecia patients to the hapten diphenylcyclopropenone (DPC). Twenty-nine alopecia patients provided blood for TCR sequencing at one to four time points (pre-sensitization, 2, 6 and 24 weeks). Throughout the study period of 20 to 30 weeks, patients also received therapeutic DPC doses to the scalp every week. Blood samples were taken from patients before sensitization (week 0) and then at 2, 6 and about 24 weeks after DPC sensitization.

There are 14 amino acids in the CDR3, from cysteine to phenylalanine inclusive. Only the CDR3 part of the read is kept: 42 bases, read in frame from the first base. The sample's time point, from its label and the paper: patch test 1, 2 weeks after DPC sensitization. Taken with the paper, the label for treatment or condition translates to: therapeutic diphenylcyclopropenone sensitization with weekly scalp DPC. Blood at each patch-test visit was drawn before the patch test was applied. Eligible patients were aged 18 to 70, diagnosed with alopecia, deemed suitable for DPC therapy, and excluded if pregnant. Total RNA was extracted from unfractionated whole blood that had been collected in Tempus Blood RNA tubes. Library preparation employed RACE. The listed sequencing device is NextSeq 500. During library preparation, unique molecular identifiers were attached to individual cDNA molecules so that TCRs could be counted in a quantitative, reproducible way. For every blood RNA sample, sequencing covered both the TCR alpha and TCR beta chains. The original pipeline was this. A median of roughly 100,000 TCRs per sample was observed, with a range of about 23,224 to 690,600. The Decombinator software suite was used to annotate V, J and CDR3 in the TCR reads. For the PS versus PT1 abundance plots, all samples were subsampled to the same number of TCRs (28,000). Expanded TCRs were defined as absent before sensitization and observed at least eight times at the 2-week time point. TCRdb reprocessed the public reads (quality trimming at Q25 with fastp, clone calling with MiXCR) and kept in-frame beta chains. Each entry is one CDR3 protein sequence, shown with its most common DNA and genes. The V and J calls reflect TCRdb's pipeline rather than the authors' work. The sample contains tens of thousands of distinct CDR3 sequences, approximately 10% of them found a single time. The ten largest account for 2% to 2.5% of the sample.

What the authors observed across the whole study: Because all patients had alopecia, a presumed autoimmune disease, the immune response of the patients might differ from that of healthy individuals. Repeated subsampling changed both the strength of the expansion versus patch-test correlation and the threshold at which that correlation became significant. Compared with pre-sensitization or healthy control sets, expanded TCRs formed significantly more large CDR3 similarity clusters, which is consistent with antigen-driven responses. DPC sensitization did not change the number of TCRs with a frequency above 1 in 1000, and there was no evidence of changes in global repertoire structure. The number of PT1 expanded TCRs positively correlated with patch test score, significant at thresholds 8, 16 and 32 but not 4.

The sequenced sample was whole blood, obtained in connection with sensitization to the hapten diphenylcyclopropenone (DPC). The sequence was obtained from a man aged 40-55 years with alopecia areata. Some clones in this sample may be carry-over from other donors' samples. Here the chain combines TRBV21-1 and TRBJ1-1. TRBV21-1 is listed as a pseudogene. The CDR3 region has the sequence CASVGVRGGTEAFF. The nucleotide sequence reads as follows: TGTGCCAGCGTCGGGGTAAGAGGTGGGACTGAAGCTTTCTTT.